The TCR beta chain described here comes from a study of tissue T cells after allogeneic stem cell transplantation. TCRdb's copy holds only in-frame clones and misses some; the assay was immunoSEQ multiplex PCR. The repertoire holds more than 4,000 clones, with 45% as singletons. This CDR3 contains 14 residues. The germline V gene encodes CDR1 KGHTA and CDR2 FQNQQP. Concerning this clone itself: Gene names are mouse gene names. The read finishes 1 residue shy of the CDR3 end, and the germline J gene is used to complete it.

Time point denoted: mouse harvest day 14 after allogeneic transplant. Mouse grafts combined 10^7 T-cell-depleted bone marrow cells with 10^6 splenic CD5+ T cells. This chain links TRBV23 with TRBJ2-7; the D call in the table, TRBD2, was not verified against the DNA. This clonotype was obtained from a female BALB/c mouse given C57BL/6 T cells with graft-versus-host disease after an allogeneic hematopoietic cell transplant. Source material: gut tissue. The sequenced part of the CDR3 DNA is TGCTCCAGCAGTCAAAGGGACTGGGGGTATGAACAGTAC. It translates to CSSSQRDWGYEQY. The complete CDR3 sequence is CSSSQRDWGYEQYF.